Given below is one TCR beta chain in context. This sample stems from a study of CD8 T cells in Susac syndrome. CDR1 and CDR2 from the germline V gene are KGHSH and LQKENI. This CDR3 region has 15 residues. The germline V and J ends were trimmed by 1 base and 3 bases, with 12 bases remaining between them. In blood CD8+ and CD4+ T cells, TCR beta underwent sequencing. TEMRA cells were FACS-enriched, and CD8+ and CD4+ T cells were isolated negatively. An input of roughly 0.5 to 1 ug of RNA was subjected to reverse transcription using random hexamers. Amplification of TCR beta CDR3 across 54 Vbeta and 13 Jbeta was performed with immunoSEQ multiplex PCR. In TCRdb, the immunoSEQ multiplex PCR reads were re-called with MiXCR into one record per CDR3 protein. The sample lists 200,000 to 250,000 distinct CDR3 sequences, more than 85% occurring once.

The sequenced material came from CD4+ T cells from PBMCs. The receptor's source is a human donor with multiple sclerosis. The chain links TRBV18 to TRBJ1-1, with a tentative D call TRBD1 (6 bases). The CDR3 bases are TGTGCCAGCTCACCACTCCCAGGGGACGACACTGAAGCTTTCTTT. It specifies CASSPLPGDDTEAFF.